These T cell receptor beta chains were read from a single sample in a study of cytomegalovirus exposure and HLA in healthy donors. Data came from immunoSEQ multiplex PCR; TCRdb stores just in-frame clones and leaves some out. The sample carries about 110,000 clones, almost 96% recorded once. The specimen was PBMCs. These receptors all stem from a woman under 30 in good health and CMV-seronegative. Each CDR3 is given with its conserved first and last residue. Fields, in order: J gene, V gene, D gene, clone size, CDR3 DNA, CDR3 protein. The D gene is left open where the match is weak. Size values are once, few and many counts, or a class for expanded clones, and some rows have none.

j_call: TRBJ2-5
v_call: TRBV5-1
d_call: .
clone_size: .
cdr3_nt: TGCGCCAGCAGTCTGGGGGCTGGGGTGGGAGAGACCCAGTACTTC
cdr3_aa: CASSLGAGVGETQYF

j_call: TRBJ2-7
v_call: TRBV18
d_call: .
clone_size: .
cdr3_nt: TGTGCCAGCTCACCAGCGCAGGGCCTAGGGGAGCAGTACTTC
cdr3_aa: CASSPAQGLGEQYF

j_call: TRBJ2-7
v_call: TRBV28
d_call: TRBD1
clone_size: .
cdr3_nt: TGTGCCAGCACTCCCACAGGGGGTCAAAGCTCCTACGAGCAGTACTTC
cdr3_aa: CASTPTGGQSSYEQYF

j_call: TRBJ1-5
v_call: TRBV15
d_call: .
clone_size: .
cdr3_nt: TGTGCCACCAGCGTAGAATATCAGCCCCAGCATTTT
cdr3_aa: CATSVEYQPQHF

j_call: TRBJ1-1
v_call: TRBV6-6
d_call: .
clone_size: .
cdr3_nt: TGTGCCAGCAGTTACGTAAGACAGATGAACACTGAAGCTTTCTTT
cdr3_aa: CASSYVRQMNTEAFF

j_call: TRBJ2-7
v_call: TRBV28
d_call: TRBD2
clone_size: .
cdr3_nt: TGTGCCAGCAGCTCTGGACTAGCGGGGGGCCTGCCTTACGAGCAGTACTTC
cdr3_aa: CASSSGLAGGLPYEQYF

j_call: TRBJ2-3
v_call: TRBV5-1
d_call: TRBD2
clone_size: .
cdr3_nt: TGCGCCAGCAGCACCGGGACTAGCGGGGGGAGCACAGATACGCAGTATTTT
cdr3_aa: CASSTGTSGGSTDTQYF

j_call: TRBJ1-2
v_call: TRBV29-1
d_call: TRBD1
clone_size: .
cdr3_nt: TGCAGCGTGGACAGGGGCGACACCTTC
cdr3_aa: CSVDRGDTF

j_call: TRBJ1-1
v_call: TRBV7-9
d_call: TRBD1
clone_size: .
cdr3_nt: TGTGCCAGCAGCTTTGGACAGGGGAGCACTGAAGCTTTCTTT
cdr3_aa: CASSFGQGSTEAFF

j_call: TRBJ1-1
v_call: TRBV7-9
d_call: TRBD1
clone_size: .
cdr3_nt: TGTGCCAGCAGCAAGACCGGGACAGTGAACACTGAAGCTTTCTTT
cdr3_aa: CASSKTGTVNTEAFF

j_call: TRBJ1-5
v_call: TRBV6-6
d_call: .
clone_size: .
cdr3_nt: TGTGCCAGCAGCCCCGGGGGGGCGATACAGCCCCAGCATTTT
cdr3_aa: CASSPGGAIQPQHF

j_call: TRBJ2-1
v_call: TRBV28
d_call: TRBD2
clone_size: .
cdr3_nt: TGTGCCAGCAGTGGGCTAGCGGGGGGGACAAGTGAGCAGTTCTTC
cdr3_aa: CASSGLAGGTSEQFF

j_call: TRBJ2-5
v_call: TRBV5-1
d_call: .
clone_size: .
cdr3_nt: TGCGCCAGCAGAGATCAGGAACGTCAAGAGACCCAGTACTTC
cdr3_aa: CASRDQERQETQYF

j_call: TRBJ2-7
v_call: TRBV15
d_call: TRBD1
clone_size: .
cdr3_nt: TGTGCCACCAGCAGAGATCCTGGGACAGGAATCTACGAGCAGTACTTC
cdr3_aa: CATSRDPGTGIYEQYF

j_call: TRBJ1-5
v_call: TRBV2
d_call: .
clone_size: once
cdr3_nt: TGTGCCAGCAATAGCCCGGGAACCAGCAATCAGCCCCAGCATTTT
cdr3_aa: CASNSPGTSNQPQHF

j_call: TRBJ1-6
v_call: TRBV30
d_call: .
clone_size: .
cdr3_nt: TGTGCCTGGAGTCTCGAAGGAGTCCCTCCCCTCCACTTT
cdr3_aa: CAWSLEGVPPLHF

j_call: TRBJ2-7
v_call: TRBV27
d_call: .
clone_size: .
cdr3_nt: TGTGCCAGCAGTTTCATCCCTCAGGGAGGCGAGCAGTACTTC
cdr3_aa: CASSFIPQGGEQYF

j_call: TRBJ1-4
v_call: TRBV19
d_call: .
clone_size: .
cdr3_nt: TGTGCCAGTAGTATTCTCCGGGTAGGGGATGAAAAACTGTTTTTT
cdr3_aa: CASSILRVGDEKLFF

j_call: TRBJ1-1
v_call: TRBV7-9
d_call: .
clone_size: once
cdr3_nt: TGTGCCAGCACCCCTGGGGCAGGTTTCACTGAAGCTTTCTTT
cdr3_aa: CASTPGAGFTEAFF

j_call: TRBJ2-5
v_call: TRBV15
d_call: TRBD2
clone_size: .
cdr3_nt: TGTGCCACCAGCAGAGATGGTGGCGGGGGGGGTCAAGAGACCCAGTACTTC
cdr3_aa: CATSRDGGGGGQETQYF

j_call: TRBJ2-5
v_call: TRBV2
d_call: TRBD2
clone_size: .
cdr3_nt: TGTGCCAGCAGTGAACTGGGCGGGGGGCCCCAAGAGACCCAGTACTTC
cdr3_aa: CASSELGGGPQETQYF

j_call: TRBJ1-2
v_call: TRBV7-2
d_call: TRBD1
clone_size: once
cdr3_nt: TGTGCCAGCAGCTCGGGACAGCTCGGAGACTATGGCTACACCTTC
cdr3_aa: CASSSGQLGDYGYTF

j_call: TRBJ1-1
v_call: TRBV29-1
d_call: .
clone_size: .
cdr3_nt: TGCAGCGCAGGACAAACGAACACTGAAGCTTTCTTT
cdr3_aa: CSAGQTNTEAFF

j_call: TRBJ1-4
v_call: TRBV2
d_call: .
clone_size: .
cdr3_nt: TGTGCCAGCACTGAGGGACCCGGGGGATACGAAAAACTGTTTTTT
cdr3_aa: CASTEGPGGYEKLFF

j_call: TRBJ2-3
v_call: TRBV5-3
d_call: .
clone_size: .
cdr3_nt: TGTGCCAGAGGGGAGTACACCACAGATACGCAGTATTTT
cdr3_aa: CARGEYTTDTQYF

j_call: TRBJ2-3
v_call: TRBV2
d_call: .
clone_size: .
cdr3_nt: TGTGCCAGCAGTGAAGGGGAGGGCACAGATACGCAGTATTTT
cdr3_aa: CASSEGEGTDTQYF

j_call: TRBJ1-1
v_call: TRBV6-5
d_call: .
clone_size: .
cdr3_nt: TGTGCCAGCAGTTACTCCTCGGCAGGGGTGGCCACTGAAGCTTTCTTT
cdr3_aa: CASSYSSAGVATEAFF

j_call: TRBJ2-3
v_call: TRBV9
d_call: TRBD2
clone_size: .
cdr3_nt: TGTGCCAGCAGCCCGAGTGGAAGCGGGGGGCGAAACACAGATACGCAGTATTTT
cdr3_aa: CASSPSGSGGRNTDTQYF

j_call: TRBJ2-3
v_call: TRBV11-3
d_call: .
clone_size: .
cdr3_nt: TGTGCCAGCAGCCCTACTTTAGGGTCGGGGTCAGATACGCAGTATTTT
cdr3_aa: CASSPTLGSGSDTQYF

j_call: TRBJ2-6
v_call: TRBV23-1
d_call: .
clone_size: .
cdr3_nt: TGCGCCAGCAACAGTTTCCCCAGGGGTGGGGCCAACGTCCTGACTTTC
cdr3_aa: CASNSFPRGGANVLTF

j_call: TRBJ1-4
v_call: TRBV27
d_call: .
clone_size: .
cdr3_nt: TGTGCCAGCAGTTTATGGCCGGGGAGTAATGAAAAACTGTTTTTT
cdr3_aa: CASSLWPGSNEKLFF

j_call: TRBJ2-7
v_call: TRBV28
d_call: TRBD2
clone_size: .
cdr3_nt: TGTGCCAGCAGCATCCCCAGCGGGGGCCGCCTAAGGCAGTACTTC
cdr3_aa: CASSIPSGGRLRQYF

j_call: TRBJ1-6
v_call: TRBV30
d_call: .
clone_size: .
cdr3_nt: TGTGCCTGGAGTGTAAGACGGTCGGAGAGGGCTAATTCACCCCTCCACTTT
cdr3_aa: CAWSVRRSERANSPLHF

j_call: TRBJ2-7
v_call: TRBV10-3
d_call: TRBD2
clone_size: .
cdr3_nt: TGTGCCATCAGGGGCGGGGGGGCCTCCTACGAGCAGTACTTC
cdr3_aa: CAIRGGGASYEQYF

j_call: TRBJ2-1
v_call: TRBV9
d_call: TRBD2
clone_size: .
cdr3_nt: TGTGCCAGCAGTAGCGGGGGAGCCCTTTACAATGAGCAGTTCTTC
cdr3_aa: CASSSGGALYNEQFF

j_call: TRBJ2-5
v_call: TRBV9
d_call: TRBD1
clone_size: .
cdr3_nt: TGTGCCAGCAGCGCGACAGGGGGATGGGAGACCCAGTACTTC
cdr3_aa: CASSATGGWETQYF

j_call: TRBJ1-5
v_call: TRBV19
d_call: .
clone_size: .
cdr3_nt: TGTGCCAGTAGCCAAGACAGCTACAAGGACCCCCAGCGTTTT
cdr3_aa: CASSQDSYKDPQRF

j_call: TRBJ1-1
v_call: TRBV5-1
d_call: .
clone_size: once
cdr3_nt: TGCGCCAGCAGCTTGCCTAAGCGGGACCTGAACACTGAAGCTTTCTTT
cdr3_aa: CASSLPKRDLNTEAFF

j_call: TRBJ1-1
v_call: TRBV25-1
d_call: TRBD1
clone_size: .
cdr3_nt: TGTGCCAGCAGTCCGTACAGGGGGGTTACTGAAGCTTTCTTT
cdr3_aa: CASSPYRGVTEAFF

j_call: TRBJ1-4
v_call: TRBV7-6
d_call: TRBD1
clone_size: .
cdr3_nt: TGTGCCAGCAGCATGGACAGGGGGCTTCTCCCCGAAAAACTGTTTTTT
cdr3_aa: CASSMDRGLLPEKLFF

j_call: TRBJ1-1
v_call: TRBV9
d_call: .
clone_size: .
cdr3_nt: TGTGCCAGCAGCGCAGGTGGAGGCACTGAAGCTTTCTTT
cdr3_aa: CASSAGGGTEAFF

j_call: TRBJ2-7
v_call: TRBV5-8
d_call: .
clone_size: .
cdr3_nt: TGTGCCAGCAGCTTCGGCCAGGGGAACGACGAGCAGTACTTC
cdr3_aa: CASSFGQGNDEQYF

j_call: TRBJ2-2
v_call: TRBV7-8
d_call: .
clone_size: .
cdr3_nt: TGTGCCAGCAGCTCGGCGGCACACGTTTGGTCGAACACCGGGGAGCTGTTTTTT
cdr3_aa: CASSSAAHVWSNTGELFF

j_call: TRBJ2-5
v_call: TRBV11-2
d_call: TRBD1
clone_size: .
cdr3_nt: TGTGCCAGCAGCTTAGACCCAGGGGGCCCGAAAGAGACCCAGTACTTC
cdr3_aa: CASSLDPGGPKETQYF

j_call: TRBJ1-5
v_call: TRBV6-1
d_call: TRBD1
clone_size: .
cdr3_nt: TGTGCCAGCAGTGAACCCCGCCTGGGACAGGGAAGCGCGGGGGGTAATCAGCCCCAGCATTTT
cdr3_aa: CASSEPRLGQGSAGGNQPQHF

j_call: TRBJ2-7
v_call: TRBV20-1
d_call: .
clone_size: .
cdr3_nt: TGCAGTGCTAGAGATCGGTTCGAGCAGTACTTC
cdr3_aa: CSARDRFEQYF

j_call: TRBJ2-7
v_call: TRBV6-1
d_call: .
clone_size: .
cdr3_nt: TGTGCCAGCAGTTTTCGGGTGGGCTCCTACGAGCAGTACTTC
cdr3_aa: CASSFRVGSYEQYF